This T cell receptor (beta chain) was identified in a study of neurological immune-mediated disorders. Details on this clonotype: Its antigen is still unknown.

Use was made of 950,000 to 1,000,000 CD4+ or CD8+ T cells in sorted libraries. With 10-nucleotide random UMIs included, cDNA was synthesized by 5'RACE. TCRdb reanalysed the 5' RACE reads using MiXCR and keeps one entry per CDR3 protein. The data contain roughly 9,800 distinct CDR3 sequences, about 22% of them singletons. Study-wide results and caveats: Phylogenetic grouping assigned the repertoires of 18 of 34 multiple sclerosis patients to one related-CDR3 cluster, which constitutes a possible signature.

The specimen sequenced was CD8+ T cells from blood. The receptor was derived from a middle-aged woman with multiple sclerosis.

The CDR3 nucleotides are TGTGCCAGCAGCCTGGGACTTAACGGTGAGCAGTTCTTC. This translates into CASSLGLNGEQFF. This rearrangement joins TRBV11-2 to TRBJ2-1; possible D gene TRBD2, 6 bases. Trimming removed 5 bases at V and 9 bases at J, with 14 bases between. The CDR3 runs 13 residues. Germline-derived CDR1 and CDR2 are SGHAT and FQNNGV. Combining the CDR3 with reference TRBV11-2 and TRBJ2-1 gives the whole variable domain EAGVAQSPRYKIIEKRQSVAFWCNPISGHATLYWYQQILGQGPKLLIQFQNNGVVDDSQLPKDRFSAERLKGVDSTLKIQPAKLEDSAVYLCASSLGLNGEQFFGPGTRLTVL.